The following is a T cell receptor beta chain sequence with its context. This clonotype showed up just a few times. Its antigen is still unknown. Base qualities were left out, and no much larger clone turns up one base away. Based on the germline V gene (reference sequence), the CDR1 and CDR2 sequences are MNHEY and SMNVEV. V and J are trimmed by 8 bases and 1 base, and the gene matches miss 0 bases of the junction. From the cysteine through the phenylalanine, the CDR3 covers 12 amino acids. The CDR3 DNA has 36 bases and is translated from base 1. This specimen comes from a study of T cells after yellow fever vaccination (dated by TCRdb to about 2019). For context, the study as a whole: The SMART-Seq v4 Ultra Low Input RNA kit was used to prepare libraries from fractions with low cell numbers. Bulk TCR alpha and beta repertoires were sequenced longitudinally to track T-cell clones before and after primary and booster YFV17D yellow fever vaccination. Two healthy male donors, one aged 18 to 30 and one aged 30 to 40 years, made up the cohort. Bulk PBMC replicates and cell subsets were isolated from blood drawn at multiple timepoints before and after both primary and secondary immunization. What the research found in general, with its limitations: A small fraction of clonotypes appeared in both the CD4 and CD8 compartments, likely as a result of convergent recombination. Compared with the primary T-cell response, the secondary T-cell response was faster but weaker, reaching its peak on day 5 rather than on day 15. Because abundant contaminating clonotypes from the bulk population could be contained in FACS-sorted repertoires, computational filtering was required. Most clones expanded after primary vaccination were re-detected after the booster (just under 97% of CD4 and approximately 89% of CD8), suggesting broad memory maintenance. Because only a couple of donors were included in the study, the extent to which the findings can be generalized is limited.

Synthesis of TCR cDNA relied on 5'RACE template switching, a step that introduced a universal primer site along with unique molecular identifiers. Priming of cDNA synthesis was performed from both the TCR alpha and TCR beta constant segments. Two PCR steps were used to amplify libraries, with sample barcodes and sequencing adapters being added in the second step. Sequencing of the libraries was done on either Illumina HiSeq 2500 (2x100 bp) or NovaSeq (2x150 bp). The original methods were these. Demultiplexing of reads and collapsing into UMI consensus sequences were performed with MIGEC, and V(D)J alignment was carried out with MiXCR. Clonotypes responding to the vaccine were identified with edgeR on replicate PBMC samples, with the criteria of FDR below 0.01 and a log2 fold change above 5 up to day 15. CD4 or CD8 identity was assigned to each bulk clonotype according to whether the clonotype was present at higher abundance in the sequenced CD4 repertoire or the sequenced CD8 repertoire. Using fastp trimming at Q25 and MiXCR clonotype assembly, TCRdb reanalyzed the public sequencing data and kept in-frame beta chains. Rows are combined by CDR3 protein, so each entry shows the most common genes and DNA. What appears here as the V and J calls and clone size reflects TCRdb's work, not the paper's. In all, the sample holds under 600,000 distinct CDR3 sequences, and just over 20% of those were seen once. About a sixth of the sample is in the top ten clones.

The treatment or condition label, as the study defines it: live attenuated yellow fever vaccine strain. At each blood-draw timepoint, two biological replicates of bulk PBMCs were obtained. A standard Ficoll-Paque protocol was used to isolate PBMCs from peripheral blood. TriZol was used to extract RNA from bulk PBMCs, from CD4 and CD8 fractions, and from dextramer-positive and dextramer-negative fractions. This receptor was obtained from a man in his late teens or twenties who received the YFV17D yellow fever vaccine. The specimen was PBMCs, collected about 21 days after the first yellow fever vaccination. The sequence joins TRBV27 to TRBJ2-7; TRBD1 aligns with 9 central bases. The bases are TGTGCCAGCGGACAGGGGTCCTACGAGCAGTACTTC. Protein translation: CASGQGSYEQYF.